Listed here are 18 T cell receptor beta chains from one sample, sequenced in a study of monozygotic twins with inflammatory bowel disease. TCRdb re-analyzed the 5' RACE reads; it lists each CDR3 protein once, without DNA. This listing includes nearly 45,000 distinct CDR3 sequences. Sequencing used blood. These receptors were obtained from a human donor with ulcerative colitis or Crohn's disease, or a healthy co-twin of an affected twin (not recorded which).

The chain couples TRBV12-3 or TRBV12-4 to TRBJ2-2. The CDR3 contains 14 residues. CDR3 amino acids: CATRLAGTTGELFF.

This chain joins TRBV25-1 and TRBJ1-4; TCRdb selects TRBD1, and the lack of DNA leaves this call unchecked. The CDR3 covers 16 residues. Germline loops: CDR1 MGHDK, CDR2 SYGVNS. The CDR3 sequence: CASSRTGMSTNEKLFF.

The chain couples TRBV28 to TRBJ2-5. This CDR3 region has 13 residues. Germline-derived CDR1 and CDR2 are MDHEN and SYDVKM. CDR3 sequence: CASSLKGKETQYF. Full variable domain (outside the CDR3, taken from reference TRBV28 and TRBJ2-5): DVKVTQSSRYLVKRTGEKVFLECVQDMDHENMFWYRQDPGLGLRLIYFSYDVKMKEKGDIPEGYSVSREKKERFSLILESASTNQTSMYLCASSLKGKETQYFGPGTRLLVL.

This chain connects TRBV20-1 to TRBJ1-2; TCRdb indicates TRBD1, and absent DNA this call remains unverified. In germline, CDR1 is DFQATT, CDR2 SNEGSKA (reference sequence). The CDR3 totals 13 residues. CDR3 residues: CSAKDAGGIGYTF.

The chain carries TRBV7-9 and TRBJ2-2; TCRdb's D gene call, TRBD1, goes unchecked for lack of DNA. This CDR3 has 16 residues. Germline V gene sequence: CDR1 SEHNR, CDR2 FQNEAQ (reference sequence). The CDR3 here is CASSPTGNRRTGELFF.

The chain combines TRBV28 with TRBJ2-1; as DNA is missing, the TRBD1 call by TCRdb cannot be tested. The CDR3 covers 15 residues. Per germline, CDR1 MDHEN and CDR2 SYDVKM. The CDR3 protein is CASSLTGAALNEQFF.

In terms of frequency, this clonotype is medium-sized. The chain recombines TRBV5-1 with TRBJ2-5. Germline V gene data show CDR1 as SGHRS and CDR2 as YFSETQ. The length of the CDR3 is 12 residues. CDR3 amino acids: CASSLAGETQYF.

The CDR3: CATSEGDRWSAETQYF. The V and J genes are TRBV24-1 and TRBJ2-5; the TRBD1 assignment by TCRdb is unverifiable without DNA. Looked up from germline, CDR1 is KGHDR and CDR2 is SFDVKD. This CDR3 is 16 amino acids long.

The genes are TRBV28 and TRBJ1-1; the D gene TCRdb calls, TRBD1, cannot be checked with no DNA. Germline assignment: CDR1 MDHEN and CDR2 SYDVKM. CDR3 length: 13 amino acids. CDR3 in amino acids: CASSLTDRGEAFF.

The V and J genes are TRBV5-1 and TRBJ2-3; TCRdb proposes TRBD2, but this gene call is untestable without DNA. The germline CDR1 and CDR2 sequences are SGHRS and YFSETQ. The CDR3 length is 15 residues. CDR3 residues: CASRVAGVHGDTQYF.

The rearrangement links TRBV7-9 to TRBJ1-2; TCRdb indicates TRBD1, and absent DNA this call remains unverified. Germline V gene data show CDR1 as SEHNR and CDR2 as FQNEAQ (reference sequence). The CDR3 contains 15 residues. CDR3 region: CASSDYRQGDYGYTF.

The chain has TRBV7-9 and TRBJ1-1; TCRdb outputs TRBD1, but without DNA this stays unchecked. CDR3 length: 15 amino acids. Germline CDR1 reads SEHNR; CDR2 reads FQNEAQ (reference sequence). The CDR3 here is CASSLGRGAGAEAFF.

V gene TRBV10-2 combines with J gene TRBJ1-5; TCRdb gives TRBD1 as the D gene, but with no DNA this cannot be confirmed. From germline, CDR1 is WSHSY and CDR2 SAAADI. The CDR3 totals 13 residues. CDR3 region: CASSSGQGQPQHF.

The chain recombines TRBV7-3 with TRBJ2-7; the TCRdb call, TRBD1, lacks DNA for checking. The CDR3 extends over 15 amino acids. CDR1 is SGHTA and CDR2 is FQGTGA in the germline V gene. CDR3 region: CASSRIGDLLYEQYF.

The genes are TRBV28 and TRBJ2-7; TCRdb picks TRBD2, but there is no DNA to check that call. Germline V CDR1 and CDR2: MDHEN, SYDVKM. The length of the CDR3 is 16 residues. This CDR3 reads CASRERTSGGGYEQYF.

The chain carries TRBV19 and TRBJ1-5; the D gene TCRdb calls, TRBD1, cannot be checked with no DNA. The CDR3 length is 16 residues. Looked up from germline, CDR1 is LNHDA and CDR2 is SQIVND (reference sequence). CDR3 region: CASSRSRQGAAQPQHF.

The CDR3 loop is CASSPGQGPLYGYTF. This sequence joins TRBV27 and TRBJ1-2; TCRdb picks TRBD1, but there is no DNA to check that call. This CDR3 contains 15 residues. Germline V CDR1 and CDR2: MNHEY, SMNVEV (reference sequence).

The CDR3 sequence is CSAQGQPYEQYF. The chain uses TRBV20-1 and TRBJ2-7; absent DNA, TCRdb's TRBD1 call cannot be checked. The germline V gene encodes CDR1 DFQATT and CDR2 SNEGSKA (reference sequence). The CDR3 contains 12 residues.